The 23 T cell receptor beta chains listed next were all sequenced from one sample in a study of T cell changes during pregnancy in multiple sclerosis. Assay used: immunoSEQ multiplex PCR; TCRdb lists only in-frame clones, some missing. The table records about 52,000 clones, around 90% of them present only once. The sequences come from CD4+ T cells from peripheral blood mononuclear cells, collected before pregnancy. The receptor set was obtained from a female donor with multiple sclerosis, enrolled in a pregnancy study.

The V and J genes are TRBV9 and TRBJ1-2, with D possibly being TRBD1 (6 bases). CDR3 length: 15 amino acids. The germline CDR1 and CDR2 sequences are SGDLS and YYNGEE. V lost 4 bases to trimming and J lost 8 bases, with 21 bases between them. The CDR3 spells CASSPPQGRVGGYTF. The CDR3 DNA reads TGTGCCAGCAGCCCCCCACAGGGCAGGGTGGGAGGCTACACCTTC.

This chain links TRBV7-2 with TRBJ2-5; D remains unclear. Trimming took 2 bases from V and 3 from J, leaving 10 bases between them. The CDR3 length is 14 residues. Germline CDR1 is SGHTA and CDR2 is FQGNSA. The CDR3 reads CASSLNYRKETQYF. CDR3 nucleotide sequence: TGTGCCAGCAGCTTAAACTACCGCAAAGAGACCCAGTACTTC.

The genes are TRBV21-1 and TRBJ2-1; the DNA was not compared with TRBD2, the D call given in the table. TRBV21-1 represents a pseudogene. The CDR3 covers 21 residues. The CDR3 region has the DNA TGTGCCAGCAGCAAAAGGCGGAAACGGACTAGCGGGAGCGCTGGCTACAATGAGCAGTTCTTC. It codes for CASSKRRKRTSGSAGYNEQFF.

The CDR3 DNA sequence: TGTGCCAGTAGTAGGGGACTAGCGTATTACAATGAGCAGTTCTTC. It yields the protein CASSRGLAYYNEQFF. The V and J genes are TRBV19 and TRBJ2-1; TRBD2 matches 10 bases. CDR1 LNHDA and CDR2 SQIVND come from the germline V gene (reference sequence). The CDR3 is made up of 15 amino acids. After removal of 4 bases from V and 4 bases from J, the junction contained 4 bases not matched to a gene.

This sequence joins TRBV5-6 and TRBJ2-7, with 7 bases fitting TRBD2. CDR3 size: 13 residues. Germline V gives CDR1 SGHDT, CDR2 YYEEEE. The J segment lost 2 bases and the V segment lost 4 bases, leaving 3 bases of the junction unmatched. Here the CDR3 reads CASSPGGTYEQYF. The CDR3 region has the DNA TGTGCCAGCAGCCCGGGGGGAACCTACGAGCAGTACTTC. The complete variable domain, with remaining parts taken from reference TRBV5-6 and TRBJ2-7, reads DAGVTQSPTHLIKTRGQQVTLRCSPKSGHDTVSWYQQALGQGPQFIFQYYEEEERQRGNFPDRFSGHQFPNYSSELNVNALLLGDSALYLCASSPGGTYEQYFGPGTRLTVT.

The rearrangement links TRBV5-5 to TRBJ2-2, with D unclear. The V and J ends lost 6 bases and 1 base respectively, with 4 bases between them. This CDR3 is built from 12 residues. Germline-derived CDR1 and CDR2 are SGHKS and YYEKEE (reference sequence). CDR3 in DNA: TGTGCCAGCAAGCGGAACACCGGGGAGCTGTTTTTT. This gives the protein CASKRNTGELFF.

The chain combines TRBV29-1 with TRBJ2-1; D not resolved. CDR3 length: 12 amino acids. Trimming cost V 3 bases and J 4 bases, with 7 bases left between them. CDR1 and CDR2 (germline): SQVTM, ANQGSEA. CDR3 in DNA: TGCAGCGTTGAGACTTCTTACAATGAGCAGTTCTTC. Translated, it gives CSVETSYNEQFF.

The chain has TRBV30 and TRBJ1-2, with TRBD1 as a possible D gene (6 bases). V was cut by 3 bases and J by 7 bases, with 21 bases left in between. The germline CDR1 and CDR2 sequences are GTSNPN and SVGIG (reference sequence). This CDR3 spans 15 amino acids. The CDR3 region has the DNA TGTGCCTGGAGCCCGTTTAGGGGGGGACGGAGTGGCTACACCTTC. This translates into CAWSPFRGGRSGYTF.

The chain employs TRBV27 and TRBJ2-4, with D possibly matching TRBD2 (6 bases). Germline V gene data show CDR1 as MNHEY and CDR2 as SMNVEV (reference sequence). V lost 0 bases, J lost 6 bases, and 12 bases lay in between. The CDR3 extends over 15 amino acids. CDR3 sequence: CASSLSWRGANIQYF. In DNA, the CDR3 is TGTGCCAGCAGTTTATCGTGGAGGGGAGCAAACATTCAGTACTTC.

V is TRBV7-2 and J is TRBJ2-1; 7 bases align to TRBD1. This CDR3 spans 15 amino acids. V lost 5 bases and J lost 1; bases outside the gene matches: 5. Germline CDR1 is SGHTA and CDR2 is FQGNSA. The CDR3 sequence is CASSIDRASYNEQFF. CDR3 sequence (DNA): TGTGCCAGCAGCATCGACAGGGCTTCCTACAATGAGCAGTTCTTC. The full variable domain, completed using reference TRBV7-2 and TRBJ2-1, is GAGVSQSPSNKVTEKGKDVELRCDPISGHTALYWYRQSLGQGLEFLIYFQGNSAPDKSGLPSDRFSAERTGGSVSTLTIQRTQQEDSAVYLCASSIDRASYNEQFFGPGTRLTVL.

The genes are TRBV5-6 and TRBJ2-7, with 8 bases aligning to TRBD2. CDR1 is SGHDT, CDR2 YYEEEE, per germline. The CDR3 extends over 16 amino acids. The V and J ends lost 0 bases and 12 bases, in that order; junction bases with no gene match: 17. The CDR3 region is CASSLVASGRPNGMYF. The DNA of the CDR3 is TGTGCCAGCAGCTTGGTGGCTAGCGGGCGACCTAATGGGATGTACTTC.

This chain joins TRBV9 and TRBJ2-1, with 13 bases matching TRBD2. The V gene's germline CDR1 is SGDLS and CDR2 YYNGEE. V lost 1 base to trimming and J lost 4 bases; unmatched junction nucleotides: 8. The CDR3 covers 18 residues. CDR3 sequence: CASSVKTSGGKPYNEQFF. The CDR3 bases are TGTGCCAGCAGCGTAAAGACTAGCGGGGGGAAGCCTTACAATGAGCAGTTCTTC. The full variable domain, its missing parts supplied by reference TRBV9 and TRBJ2-1, is DSGVTQTPKHLITATGQRVTLRCSPRSGDLSVYWYQQSLDQGLQFLIQYYNGEERAKGNILERFSAQQFPDLHSELNLSSLELGDSALYFCASSVKTSGGKPYNEQFFGPGTRLTVL.

The chain is built from TRBV6-5 and TRBJ2-7; perhaps TRBD2 as D (5 bases). Germline values: CDR1 MNHEY, CDR2 SVGAGI. Deletions cut 2 bases from V and 0 bases from J, with 11 bases between. CDR3 length equals 15 residues. In DNA form, the CDR3 reads TGTGCCAGCAGTTACCGACGGGAACTCTCCTACGAGCAGTACTTC. Protein sequence: CASSYRRELSYEQYF.

The chain carries TRBV29-1 and TRBJ1-3; no firm D call. Germline V gene lookup returns CDR1 SQVTM and CDR2 ANQGSEA. Trimming removed 6 bases from V and 0 bases from J, with 6 bases in between. CDR3 length equals 12 residues. The CDR3 nucleotides read TGCAGCGTCTGGAGCTCTGGAAACACCATATATTTT. This translates into CSVWSSGNTIYF.

The chain employs TRBV19 and TRBJ1-2; D not certain. CDR1 is LNHDA, CDR2 SQIVND, per germline (reference sequence). Trimming left V 6 bases short and J 4 bases short, with 12 bases between. The CDR3 loop spans 13 amino acids. In nucleotides, the CDR3 is TGTGCCAGTAGGTGGGGAGAGGGCTATGGCTACACCTTC. Encoded protein: CASRWGEGYGYTF. The full variable domain, rest sourced from reference TRBV19 and TRBJ1-2, is DGGITQSPKYLFRKEGQNVTLSCEQNLNHDAMYWYRQDPGQGLRLIYYSQIVNDFQKGDIAEGYSVSREKKESFPLTVTSAQKNPTAFYLCASRWGEGYGYTFGSGTRLTVV.

V usage is TRBV20-1 and J usage is TRBJ2-7; D ambiguous. The length of the CDR3 is 11 residues. Germline CDR1 is DFQATT and CDR2 is SNEGSKA (reference sequence). Trimming took 5 bases from V and 3 from J, leaving 8 bases between them. CDR3 loop: CSAAPGYEQYF. The CDR3 DNA reads TGCAGTGCTGCCCCGGGCTACGAGCAGTACTTC.

J is TRBJ1-3 and V is TRBV6-1, with D uncertain. The CDR3 runs 14 residues. The V end lost 2 bases, the J end lost 3 bases, and 8 bases lay between the germline ends. The germline CDR1 and CDR2 sequences are MNHNS and SASEGT. Written as DNA, the CDR3 is TGTGCCAGCAGTGAACGGTCACTTGGAAACACCATATATTTT. Translation: CASSERSLGNTIYF.

This chain uses TRBV27 with TRBJ2-5; D not resolved. The V gene's germline CDR1 is MNHEY and CDR2 SMNVEV (reference sequence). This CDR3 region has 13 residues. The V end lost 2 bases, the J end lost 3 bases, and 7 bases lay between the germline ends. CDR3 in DNA: TGTGCCAGCAGTTTACTAGAGGAAGAGACCCAGTACTTC. This gives the protein CASSLLEEETQYF.

This clone came up once. This chain joins TRBV5-1 and TRBJ2-6; D might be TRBD1 (6 bases). Trimming took 4 bases from V and 0 from J, leaving 11 bases between them. The CDR3 has 16 residues. Germline V gene lookup returns CDR1 SGHRS and CDR2 YFSETQ. CDR3 protein: CASSLRGSSGANVLTF. CDR3 nucleotides: TGCGCCAGCAGCCTCAGGGGAAGCTCTGGGGCCAACGTCCTGACTTTC. The entire variable domain, with the rest obtained from reference TRBV5-1 and TRBJ2-6, is as follows: KAGVTQTPRYLIKTRGQQVTLSCSPISGHRSVSWYQQTPGQGLQFLFEYFSETQRNKGNFPGRFSGRQFSNSRSEMNVSTLELGDSALYLCASSLRGSSGANVLTFGAGSRLTVL.

The J gene is TRBJ2-7, the V gene TRBV19; 7 bases agree with TRBD2. The CDR3 totals 16 residues. The V gene end was trimmed by 0 bases and the J gene end by 5 bases; junction bases not matched to a gene: 10. Germline values: CDR1 LNHDA, CDR2 SQIVND (reference sequence). CDR3 loop: CASSIDHGGSFNEQYF. DNA for the CDR3: TGTGCCAGTAGTATAGATCACGGCGGGAGTTTCAACGAGCAGTACTTC.

The chain couples TRBV28 to TRBJ2-3; the match to TRBD1 covers 7 bases. Trimming at V came to 3 bases and at J to 5 bases, leaving 20 bases not matched to a gene. CDR1 is MDHEN and CDR2 is SYDVKM in the germline V gene. The CDR3 covers 19 residues. The CDR3 DNA reads as TGTGCCAGCAGTTTTGAAGGGGGCCCTACCCTCACTTTTGGAGATACGCAGTATTTT. Its protein product is CASSFEGGPTLTFGDTQYF.

In nucleotides, the CDR3 is TGTGCCAGCAGCTTCGACAGGGTTACCTACGAGCAGTACTTC. It codes for CASSFDRVTYEQYF. This chain links TRBV7-8 with TRBJ2-7, with 7 bases aligning to TRBD1. The V gene's germline CDR1 is SGHVS and CDR2 FQNEAQ. V gave up 3 bases and J gave up 2 bases; unmatched junction bases: 4. The CDR3 runs 14 residues.

The chain employs TRBV6-1 and TRBJ1-2; 7 bases align to TRBD1. Germline V gene lookup returns CDR1 MNHNS and CDR2 SASEGT. CDR3 size: 14 residues. J was trimmed by 3 bases and V by 6 bases; bases with no gene match: 7. The CDR3 loop reads CASSQLGTDYGYTF. In DNA form, the CDR3 reads TGTGCCAGCAGCCAGCTCGGGACAGACTATGGCTACACCTTC.